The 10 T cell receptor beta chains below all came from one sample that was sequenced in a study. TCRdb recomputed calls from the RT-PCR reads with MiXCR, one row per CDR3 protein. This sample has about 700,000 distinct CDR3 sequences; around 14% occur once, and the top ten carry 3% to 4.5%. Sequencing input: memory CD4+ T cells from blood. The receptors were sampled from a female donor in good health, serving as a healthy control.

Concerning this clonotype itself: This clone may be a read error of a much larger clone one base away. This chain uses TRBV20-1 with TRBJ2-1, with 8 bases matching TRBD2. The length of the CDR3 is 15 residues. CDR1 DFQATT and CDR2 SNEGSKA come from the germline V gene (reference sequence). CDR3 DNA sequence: TGCTGTGCTACGCCAGAAGGGACTAGTTCTTTTGGGCAGTTCTTC. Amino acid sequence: CCATPEGTSSFGQFF.

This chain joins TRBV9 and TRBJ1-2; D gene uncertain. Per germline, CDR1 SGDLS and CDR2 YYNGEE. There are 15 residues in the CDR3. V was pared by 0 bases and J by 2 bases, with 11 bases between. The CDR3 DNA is TGTGCCAGCAGCGTAGGAGGGATCGGCAACTATGGCTACACCTTC. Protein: CASSVGGIGNYGYTF. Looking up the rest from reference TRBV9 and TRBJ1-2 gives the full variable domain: DSGVTQTPKHLITATGQRVTLRCSPRSGDLSVYWYQQSLDQGLQFLIQYYNGEERAKGNILERFSAQQFPDLHSELNLSSLELGDSALYFCASSVGGIGNYGYTFGSGTRLTVV.

The chain's CDR3 is CAISESVAGGPNTGELFF. CDR3 nucleotides: TGTGCCATCAGTGAGTCGGTAGCGGGAGGGCCGAACACCGGGGAGCTGTTTTTT. V usage is TRBV10-3 and J usage is TRBJ2-2, with 11 positions matching TRBD2. With 0 bases clipped from V and 0 bases from J, the junction kept 3 bases outside the gene matches. Germline assignment: CDR1 ENHRY and CDR2 SYGVKD. This CDR3 is 18 amino acids long.

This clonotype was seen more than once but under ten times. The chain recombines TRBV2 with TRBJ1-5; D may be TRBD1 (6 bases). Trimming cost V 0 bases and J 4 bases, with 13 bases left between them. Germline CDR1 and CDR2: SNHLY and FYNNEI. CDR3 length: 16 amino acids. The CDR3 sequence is CASSEARGGPNQPQHF. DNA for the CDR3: TGTGCCAGCAGTGAAGCGCGGGGGGGGCCTAATCAGCCCCAGCATTTT. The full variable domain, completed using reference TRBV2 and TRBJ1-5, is EPEVTQTPSHQVTQMGQEVILRCVPISNHLYFYWYRQILGQKVEFLVSFYNNEISEKSEIFDDQFSVERPDGSNFTLKIRSTKLEDSAMYFCASSEARGGPNQPQHFGDGTRLSIL.

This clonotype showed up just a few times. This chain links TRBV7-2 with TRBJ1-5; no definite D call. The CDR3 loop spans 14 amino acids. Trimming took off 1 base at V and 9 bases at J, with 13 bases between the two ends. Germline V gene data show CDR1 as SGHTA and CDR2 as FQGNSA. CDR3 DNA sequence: TGTGCCAGCAGCTTAGTTGGGGAGGCCCCGCCCCAGCATTTT. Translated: CASSLVGEAPPQHF.

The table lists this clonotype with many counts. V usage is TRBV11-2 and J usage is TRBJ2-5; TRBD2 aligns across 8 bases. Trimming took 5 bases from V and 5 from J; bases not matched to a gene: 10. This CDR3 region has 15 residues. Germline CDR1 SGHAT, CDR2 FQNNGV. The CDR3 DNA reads TGTGCCAGCAGCCCCGGGAGGGGGGGCTTCGAGACCCAGTACTTC. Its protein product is CASSPGRGGFETQYF.

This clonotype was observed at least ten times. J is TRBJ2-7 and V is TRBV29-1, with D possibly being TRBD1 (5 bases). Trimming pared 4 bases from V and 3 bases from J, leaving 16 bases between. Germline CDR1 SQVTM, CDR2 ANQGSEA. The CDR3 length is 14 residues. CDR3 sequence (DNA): TGCAGCGTTGGCGTAAAAAATAGGGGCTACGAGCAGTACTTC. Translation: CSVGVKNRGYEQYF.

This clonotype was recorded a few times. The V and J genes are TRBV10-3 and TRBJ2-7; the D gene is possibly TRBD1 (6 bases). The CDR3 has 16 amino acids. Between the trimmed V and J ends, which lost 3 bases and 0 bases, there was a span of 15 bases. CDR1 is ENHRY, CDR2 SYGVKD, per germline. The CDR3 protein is CAISDPMRGSSYEQYF. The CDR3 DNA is TGTGCCATCAGTGACCCCATGAGGGGGAGCTCCTACGAGCAGTACTTC.

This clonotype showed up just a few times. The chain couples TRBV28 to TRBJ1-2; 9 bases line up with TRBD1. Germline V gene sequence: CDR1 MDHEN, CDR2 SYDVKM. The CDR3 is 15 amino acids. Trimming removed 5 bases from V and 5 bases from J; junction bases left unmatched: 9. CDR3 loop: CASSPRDREIYGYTF. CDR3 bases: TGTGCCAGCAGTCCCCGGGACAGGGAAATATATGGCTACACCTTC.

The CDR3 loop is CASSPWQGADLYNEQFF. For the CDR3, the DNA is TGTGCCAGCAGCCCCTGGCAGGGGGCAGATCTGTACAATGAGCAGTTCTTC. The gene calls are TRBV3-1 and TRBJ2-1, with 8 nucleotides matching TRBD1. With 4 bases clipped from V and 4 bases from J, the junction kept 12 bases outside the gene matches. CDR1 LGHDT and CDR2 YNNKEL come from the germline V gene (reference sequence). The CDR3 runs to 17 residues.